These 17 T cell receptor beta chains originate from one sample sequenced in a study of blood T cells in healthy people across ages. Next came a second PCR, run for about 7 to 12 cycles, which used a sample-barcoded 5' primer along with a J-beta primer mix. TCRdb itself ran the 5' RACE reads through MiXCR, one entry per CDR3 protein. In the table there are 850,000 to 1,000,000 distinct CDR3 sequences, 48% of which are singletons. The sample was blood. Receptor source: a man aged 30 to 45 in good health.

The V and J genes are TRBV4-1 and TRBJ1-1, with 9 nucleotides matching TRBD1. The CDR3 runs to 18 residues. With 2 bases clipped from V and 1 base from J, the junction kept 11 bases outside the gene matches. CDR1 and CDR2 (germline): MGHRA, YSYEKL. In nucleotides, the CDR3 is TGCGCCAGCAGCCAAACAGGGGGCGGTGCCCGCCGGAACACTGAAGCTTTCTTT. Amino acids: CASSQTGGGARRNTEAFF.

This clonotype was detected ten times or more. The gene calls are TRBV25-1 and TRBJ1-2; a possible D gene is TRBD1 (5 bases). Trimming stripped 6 bases from V and 6 bases from J, with 17 bases between. CDR3 size: 14 residues. Germline CDR1 MGHDK, CDR2 SYGVNS. CDR3 residues: CASSLPEGADGYTF. The CDR3 coding sequence is TGTGCCAGCAGCCTTCCTGAAGGGGCTGATGGCTACACCTTC.

This clonotype was observed a few times. The genes are TRBV12-3 or TRBV12-4 and TRBJ1-2; D might be TRBD1 (5 bases). This CDR3 is built from 11 residues. The ends were cut back, 7 bases at V and 2 bases at J, with 5 bases in the middle. The CDR3 DNA reads TGTGCCAGCACAGGGAACTATGGCTACACCTTC. Translating it yields CASTGNYGYTF.

This rearrangement joins TRBV3-1 to TRBJ2-7; the D is unclear. The CDR3 totals 11 residues. V was shortened by 8 bases and J by 3 bases, with 8 bases between the two germline ends. Germline values: CDR1 LGHDT, CDR2 YNNKEL (reference sequence). The chain's CDR3 is CASGPNYEQYF. In nucleotides, the CDR3 is TGTGCCAGCGGGCCTAACTACGAGCAGTACTTC.

The sample holds one count of this clonotype. The junction departs from germline at one end; a sequencing error may be responsible. V is TRBV6-6 and J is TRBJ2-5, with TRBD2 matching over 8 bases. Matching the DNA end better, TRBJ2-7 makes the J call doubtful. This CDR3 has 14 amino acids. Per the germline V gene, CDR1 is MNHNY and CDR2 is SVGAGI (reference sequence). Written as DNA, the CDR3 is TGTGCCGGCAGTCCTAGCGGGTCCGCCTACGAGCAGTACTTC. This sequence encodes CAGSPSGSAYEQYF.

This clonotype was seen a handful of times. This may arise from a read error, as a much more abundant clone is one base away. The V gene is TRBV3-1, the J gene TRBJ2-1; D not resolved. The J call is doubtful: the DNA matches TRBJ2-7 better. CDR1 is LGHDT, CDR2 YNNKEL, per germline (reference sequence). The CDR3 sequence is 14 residues long. CDR3 DNA: TGTGCCAGCAGCTACGCCAGCTCCTACAATGAGCAGTACTTC. This sequence encodes CASSYASSYNEQYF.

The chain employs TRBV11-2 and TRBJ1-1; 7 bases match TRBD1. Per germline, CDR1 SGHAT and CDR2 FQNNGV. This CDR3 contains 13 residues. Losses at the gene ends were 5 bases for V and 8 bases for J; bases not matched to a gene: 8. The CDR3 coding sequence is TGTGCCAGCAGCCGCGACAGGGAGGGGGAAGCTTTCTTT. Protein sequence: CASSRDREGEAFF. The entire variable domain, with the rest obtained from reference TRBV11-2 and TRBJ1-1, is as follows: EAGVAQSPRYKIIEKRQSVAFWCNPISGHATLYWYQQILGQGPKLLIQFQNNGVVDDSQLPKDRFSAERLKGVDSTLKIQPAKLEDSAVYLCASSRDREGEAFFGQGTRLTVV.

The rearrangement uses TRBV28 and TRBJ2-7; weak D call: TRBD1 (5 bases). CDR1 MDHEN and CDR2 SYDVKM come from the germline V gene. The V gene lost 5 bases and the J gene lost 5 bases, with 13 bases spanning the gap. This CDR3 is 13 amino acids long. CDR3 amino acids: CASSENQGNEQYF. DNA for the CDR3: TGTGCCAGCAGTGAAAATCAGGGTAACGAGCAGTACTTC.

The chain uses TRBV7-9 and TRBJ2-4; the D call may be TRBD1 or TRBD2 (6 bases each). Germline CDR1 and CDR2: SEHNR and FQNEAQ (reference sequence). V dropped 1 base and J dropped 7 bases, with 14 bases sitting between them. This CDR3 contains 15 residues. The chain's CDR3 is CASSLGVGAGNIQYF. The CDR3, as DNA: TGTGCCAGCAGCTTAGGAGTGGGGGCGGGGAACATTCAGTACTTC.

The chain's CDR3 is CSAPKIAVVKNIQYF. The CDR3 DNA reads TGCAGTGCTCCCAAGATAGCGGTAGTCAAAAACATTCAGTACTTC. The V and J genes are TRBV20-1 and TRBJ2-4; possibly TRBD2 for D (6 bases). Germline V gives CDR1 DFQATT, CDR2 SNEGSKA (reference sequence). Trimming shortened V by 5 bases and J by 3 bases, and 17 bases separated the two germline ends. This CDR3 has 15 residues.

V is TRBV6-6 and J is TRBJ1-2, with D unresolved. Trimming shortened V by 4 bases and J by 1 base, and 7 bases separated the two germline ends. Germline CDR1 MNHNY, CDR2 SVGAGI (reference sequence). The CDR3 contains 13 residues. The chain's CDR3 is CASSSGVNYGYTF. Here the CDR3 DNA reads TGTGCCAGCAGTTCCGGGGTTAACTATGGCTACACCTTC.

The table lists this clonotype with a few counts. DNA of the CDR3: TGTGCCAGCAGTTTAACCGGGACAGGAGGGGAGACCCAGTACTTC. Protein product: CASSLTGTGGETQYF. This rearrangement joins TRBV12-3 or TRBV12-4 to TRBJ2-5; TRBD1 agrees at 8 bases. The CDR3 loop spans 15 amino acids. The J segment lost 5 bases and the V segment lost 2 bases, leaving 7 bases of the junction unmatched.

The chain has TRBV6-5 and TRBJ2-1; TRBD2 is a possible D gene (5 bases). From germline, CDR1 is MNHEY and CDR2 SVGAGI. This CDR3 has 12 residues. The V gene lost 6 bases and the J gene lost 9 bases, with 12 bases spanning the gap. DNA for the CDR3: TGTGCCAGCAGCACAATAGGAGGTGAGCAGTTCTTC. Amino acid sequence: CASSTIGGEQFF.

The chain joins TRBV6-1 to TRBJ1-2, with 9 positions matching TRBD1. Germline loops: CDR1 MNHNS, CDR2 SASEGT. The CDR3 has 16 residues. V shed 6 bases, J shed 6 bases, and the junction held 14 bases outside the gene matches. CDR3: CASSQLPGQGGNGYTF. CDR3 in DNA: TGTGCCAGCAGCCAGCTGCCGGGACAGGGTGGGAATGGCTACACCTTC.

Comment on this clonotype: The junction does not match germline at one end; this may be a read error. The CDR3 DNA follows: TGTGCCATCAGCGCCAATCCCTCGAACCTAGTTGAGCAGTTCTTC. Its protein product is CAISANPSNLVEQFF. The chain is built from TRBV7-3 and TRBJ2-1; D call uncertain. CDR1 and CDR2 (germline): SGHTA, FQGTGA. The CDR3 is 15 amino acids.

In its sample, this clonotype was seen a few times. The chain joins TRBV3-1 to TRBJ2-1; D gene ambiguous. Trimming removed 1 base at V and 6 bases at J, with 4 bases between. The germline gives CDR1 LGHDT, CDR2 YNNKEL (reference sequence). This CDR3 has 12 residues. CDR3 in amino acids: CASSQGFNEQFF. CDR3 DNA: TGTGCCAGCAGCCAAGGATTCAATGAGCAGTTCTTC.

This clonotype was seen once. The gene calls are TRBV4-3 and TRBJ2-7; unclear D gene. This CDR3 contains 15 residues. Germline V gene lookup returns CDR1 LGHNA and CDR2 YSLEER. The V end lost 0 bases, the J end lost 6 bases, and 15 bases lay between the germline ends. The CDR3 DNA reads TGCGCCAGCAGCCAAGAACGTGACTTACCCCTCGAGCAGTACTTC. Translation gives CASSQERDLPLEQYF.